These T cell receptor beta chains were read from a single sample in a study of shared clonotypes between healthy human individuals. Only in-frame clones appear in the TCRdb table, and some are missing; sequencing was by immunoSEQ multiplex PCR. The data show some 2.1 million clones, with approximately 94% seen just once and roughly 1.1% held by the top ten. Sequencing input: naive CD8+ T cells sorted from blood. The receptors originated from a man aged 18 to 29 in good health. Both conserved end residues are part of each CDR3. A D gene is named only where the DNA matches it firmly. Only some rows state a clone size, as once, few, many or a class for expanded clones.

len: 16; d_gene: TRBD2; j_gene: TRBJ2-2; abundance: -; v_gene: TRBV6-5; CDR3nt: TGTGCCAGCAGTTACTCTAGCGGGGAAAACACCGGGGAGCTGTTTTTT; CDR3aa: CASSYSSGENTGELFF
len: 14; d_gene: TRBD2; j_gene: TRBJ2-3; abundance: -; v_gene: TRBV5-1; CDR3nt: TGCGCCAGCAGCTTGATAGCGGGGGCAGATACGCAGTATTTT; CDR3aa: CASSLIAGADTQYF
len: 14; d_gene: -; j_gene: TRBJ2-3; abundance: -; v_gene: TRBV5-1; CDR3nt: TGCGCCAGCAGCTTGGACGGGACCACAGATACGCAGTATTTT; CDR3aa: CASSLDGTTDTQYF
len: 15; d_gene: TRBD1; j_gene: TRBJ2-7; abundance: few; v_gene: TRBV5-6; CDR3nt: TGTGCCAGCAGCTACGGGACAGGGGGTTGGGACGAGCAGTACTTC; CDR3aa: CASSYGTGGWDEQYF
len: 15; d_gene: TRBD2; j_gene: TRBJ2-7; abundance: -; v_gene: TRBV7-2; CDR3nt: TGTGCCAGCAGCTTTGGGACTAGCGGGCACTACGAGCAGTACTTC; CDR3aa: CASSFGTSGHYEQYF
len: 12; d_gene: -; j_gene: TRBJ2-2; abundance: -; v_gene: TRBV7-9; CDR3nt: TGTGCCAGCGGCAGGGCGCTCGGGGAGCTGTTTTTT; CDR3aa: CASGRALGELFF
len: 16; d_gene: -; j_gene: TRBJ2-7; abundance: once; v_gene: TRBV27; CDR3nt: TGTGCCAGCAGCCCCTCTTGGGGGATTAAATCCTACGAGCAGTACTTC; CDR3aa: CASSPSWGIKSYEQYF
len: 14; d_gene: TRBD1; j_gene: TRBJ1-1; abundance: many; v_gene: TRBV6-5; CDR3nt: TGTGCCAGCAGTTACTGGGACAGCAAAGGTGAAGCTTTCTTT; CDR3aa: CASSYWDSKGEAFF
len: 16; d_gene: -; j_gene: TRBJ2-3; abundance: -; v_gene: TRBV18; CDR3nt: TGTGCCAGCTCACCGGATATAGGACCCCAGTTTTTGGGGCAGTATTTT; CDR3aa: CASSPDIGPQFLGQYF
len: 15; d_gene: TRBD2; j_gene: TRBJ2-7; abundance: -; v_gene: TRBV27; CDR3nt: TGTGCCAGCAGGGAGACTAGCGGGAGTATCTACGAGCAGTACTTC; CDR3aa: CASRETSGSIYEQYF
len: 15; d_gene: -; j_gene: TRBJ1-3; abundance: -; v_gene: TRBV7-9; CDR3nt: TGTGCCAGCAGCCAAGGACGGATCGACGGAAACACCATATATTTT; CDR3aa: CASSQGRIDGNTIYF
len: 15; d_gene: -; j_gene: TRBJ2-2; abundance: -; v_gene: TRBV11-2; CDR3nt: TGTGCCAGCAGCTTACACCTGGGGGGTGGCGGGGAGCTGTTTTTT; CDR3aa: CASSLHLGGGGELFF
len: 13; d_gene: TRBD1; j_gene: TRBJ2-7; abundance: -; v_gene: TRBV27; CDR3nt: TGTGCCAGCAGCCCCGGGACAGGCTACGAGCAGTACTTC; CDR3aa: CASSPGTGYEQYF
len: 13; d_gene: -; j_gene: TRBJ1-1; abundance: -; v_gene: TRBV19; CDR3nt: TGTGCCAGCACTCAGTCGGTGAACACTGAAGCTTTCTTT; CDR3aa: CASTQSVNTEAFF
len: 13; d_gene: -; j_gene: TRBJ2-1; abundance: once; v_gene: TRBV5-4; CDR3nt: TGTGCCAGCAGCTTGAATGGTGGCAATGAGCAGTTCTTC; CDR3aa: CASSLNGGNEQFF
len: 17; d_gene: -; j_gene: TRBJ1-6; abundance: -; v_gene: TRBV19; CDR3nt: TGTGCCAGTAGTATAGATCTATACAGGGAAGAAGATTCACCCCTCCACTTT; CDR3aa: CASSIDLYREEDSPLHF
len: 13; d_gene: TRBD1; j_gene: TRBJ2-7; abundance: -; v_gene: TRBV13; CDR3nt: TGTGCCAGCGCACAGGGGAGCTCCTACGAGCAGTACTTC; CDR3aa: CASAQGSSYEQYF
len: 12; d_gene: -; j_gene: TRBJ1-6; abundance: few; v_gene: TRBV13; CDR3nt: TGTGCCAGCAGCTATGAGAATTCACCCCTCCACTTT; CDR3aa: CASSYENSPLHF
len: 13; d_gene: -; j_gene: TRBJ2-7; abundance: -; v_gene: TRBV19; CDR3nt: TGTGCCAGTAGTATAGTTCCGAATTTCGAGCAGTACTTC; CDR3aa: CASSIVPNFEQYF
len: 15; d_gene: -; j_gene: TRBJ1-2; abundance: -; v_gene: TRBV19; CDR3nt: TGTGCCAGTAGTACCTGGACGGTCACTAACTATGGCTACACCTTC; CDR3aa: CASSTWTVTNYGYTF
len: 16; d_gene: TRBD2; j_gene: TRBJ2-5; abundance: -; v_gene: TRBV2; CDR3nt: TGTGCCAGCAGTGCAGGGACTAGCGCGGTGGGAGAGACCCAGTACTTC; CDR3aa: CASSAGTSAVGETQYF
len: 14; d_gene: -; j_gene: TRBJ1-2; abundance: -; v_gene: TRBV7-9; CDR3nt: TGTGCCAGCAGCTTAGTTGGCGGTAACTATGGCTACACCTTC; CDR3aa: CASSLVGGNYGYTF
len: 13; d_gene: -; j_gene: TRBJ2-7; abundance: -; v_gene: TRBV19; CDR3nt: TGTGCCAGTAGTCCAGGGTTAGGGTACGAGCAGTACTTC; CDR3aa: CASSPGLGYEQYF
len: 16; d_gene: TRBD1; j_gene: TRBJ2-7; abundance: -; v_gene: TRBV7-9; CDR3nt: TGTGCCAGCAGCTTCGGGACAGGGGATAAGGCCTACGAGCAGTACTTC; CDR3aa: CASSFGTGDKAYEQYF
len: 13; d_gene: -; j_gene: TRBJ2-7; abundance: -; v_gene: TRBV7-9; CDR3nt: TGTGCCAGCAGCTTAGGGACTCTTTACGAGCAGTACTTC; CDR3aa: CASSLGTLYEQYF
len: 15; d_gene: -; j_gene: TRBJ2-3; abundance: -; v_gene: TRBV5-6; CDR3nt: TGTGCCAGCAGCTTGGCCTTGACGGGCACAGATACGCAGTATTTT; CDR3aa: CASSLALTGTDTQYF
len: 15; d_gene: -; j_gene: TRBJ1-6; abundance: -; v_gene: TRBV7-9; CDR3nt: TGTGCCAGCAGCTCAGAAGGGGGTAGCAATTCACCCCTCCACTTT; CDR3aa: CASSSEGGSNSPLHF
len: 15; d_gene: TRBD2; j_gene: TRBJ2-1; abundance: -; v_gene: TRBV7-9; CDR3nt: TGTGCCAGCATTCCTGAAGGGACTAGCTTGAATGAGCAGTTCTTC; CDR3aa: CASIPEGTSLNEQFF
len: 14; d_gene: TRBD1; j_gene: TRBJ2-7; abundance: -; v_gene: TRBV6-7; CDR3nt: TGTGCCAGCAGTAGCTCGGACAGGGTCTACGAGCAGTACTTC; CDR3aa: CASSSSDRVYEQYF
len: 13; d_gene: -; j_gene: TRBJ2-7; abundance: -; v_gene: TRBV30; CDR3nt: TGTGCCTGGAGTGATAGACTAGGCTACGAGCAGTACTTC; CDR3aa: CAWSDRLGYEQYF
len: 15; d_gene: -; j_gene: TRBJ2-3; abundance: -; v_gene: TRBV10-3; CDR3nt: TGTGCCATCAGTGAGGCAGGGCCTAGCACAGATACGCAGTATTTT; CDR3aa: CAISEAGPSTDTQYF
len: 14; d_gene: TRBD1; j_gene: TRBJ1-2; abundance: -; v_gene: TRBV27; CDR3nt: TGTGCCAGCAGTTTCTTTGGGACAGGATATGGCTACACCTTC; CDR3aa: CASSFFGTGYGYTF
len: 16; d_gene: -; j_gene: TRBJ1-2; abundance: -; v_gene: TRBV28; CDR3nt: TGTGCCAGCAGTCTCCCCGGGGCAGCGCCTAACTATGGCTACACCTTC; CDR3aa: CASSLPGAAPNYGYTF
len: 18; d_gene: TRBD1; j_gene: TRBJ2-6; abundance: -; v_gene: TRBV7-9; CDR3nt: TGTGCCAGCAGCGGCTTTGGGGACAGGGGGTCTGGGGCCAACGTCCTGACTTTC; CDR3aa: CASSGFGDRGSGANVLTF
len: 13; d_gene: -; j_gene: TRBJ1-1; abundance: -; v_gene: TRBV21-1; CDR3nt: TGTGCCAGCAGCCCCATATTGAACACTGAAGCTTTCTTT; CDR3aa: CASSPILNTEAFF
len: 12; d_gene: -; j_gene: TRBJ2-7; abundance: -; v_gene: TRBV7-9; CDR3nt: TGTGCCAGCAGCGTAGGGACCGCAGAGCAGTACTTC; CDR3aa: CASSVGTAEQYF
len: 16; d_gene: TRBD1; j_gene: TRBJ1-3; abundance: -; v_gene: TRBV5-6; CDR3nt: TGTGCCAGCAGCAGGACAGGGGTCTACTCTGGAAACACCATATATTTT; CDR3aa: CASSRTGVYSGNTIYF
len: 12; d_gene: -; j_gene: TRBJ2-2; abundance: -; v_gene: TRBV10-2; CDR3nt: TGCGCCAAGACAGCGAACACCGGGGAGCTGTTTTTT; CDR3aa: CAKTANTGELFF
len: 13; d_gene: -; j_gene: TRBJ1-5; abundance: -; v_gene: TRBV27; CDR3nt: TGTGCCAGCAGTCTGTCTCCGCTTCAGCCCCAGCATTTT; CDR3aa: CASSLSPLQPQHF
len: 16; d_gene: TRBD1; j_gene: TRBJ2-5; abundance: -; v_gene: TRBV5-1; CDR3nt: TGCGCCAGCAGCGAGGGGACAGGGGGCATGGGAGAGACCCAGTACTTC; CDR3aa: CASSEGTGGMGETQYF
len: 18; d_gene: TRBD1; j_gene: TRBJ2-7; abundance: -; v_gene: TRBV23-1; CDR3nt: TGCGCCAGCAGTAACAGGGGGCCGGGGGGCAATATCTGCTACGAGCAGTACTTC; CDR3aa: CASSNRGPGGNICYEQYF
len: 15; d_gene: -; j_gene: TRBJ1-2; abundance: -; v_gene: TRBV7-2; CDR3nt: TGTGCCAGCAGCCTTTTCGTTGGGCAGAGAGATGGCTACACCTTC; CDR3aa: CASSLFVGQRDGYTF
len: 13; d_gene: TRBD1; j_gene: TRBJ1-2; abundance: -; v_gene: TRBV27; CDR3nt: TGTGCCAGCAGTTCGACAGGGGGCCTTGGCTACACCTTC; CDR3aa: CASSSTGGLGYTF
len: 15; d_gene: -; j_gene: TRBJ2-5; abundance: -; v_gene: TRBV10-2; CDR3nt: TGCGCCAGCAGTGTATCCCCAGGGTTGGGGGAGACCCAGTACTTC; CDR3aa: CASSVSPGLGETQYF
len: 15; d_gene: -; j_gene: TRBJ2-5; abundance: -; v_gene: TRBV4-2; CDR3nt: TGTGCCAGCAGCCAAGATACCGGTAGGAGGGAGACCCAGTACTTC; CDR3aa: CASSQDTGRRETQYF
len: 15; d_gene: -; j_gene: TRBJ2-2; abundance: -; v_gene: TRBV7-9; CDR3nt: TGTGCCAGCAGCCCAGAAGGTTACCACACCGGGGAGCTGTTTTTT; CDR3aa: CASSPEGYHTGELFF
len: 17; d_gene: -; j_gene: TRBJ1-5; abundance: -; v_gene: TRBV7-8; CDR3nt: TGTGCCAGCAGCCTGACCATTTACGGGGGCCAGGATCAGCCCCAGCATTTT; CDR3aa: CASSLTIYGGQDQPQHF
len: 16; d_gene: -; j_gene: TRBJ1-2; abundance: -; v_gene: TRBV30; CDR3nt: TGTGCCTGGAGCCCATTTACCGGGGCAGCTATCTATGGCTACACCTTC; CDR3aa: CAWSPFTGAAIYGYTF